Detailed here is one T cell receptor (beta chain). Its antigen remains unknown. This sample was taken from a study of CD8 T cells in ankylosing spondylitis. The CDR3 has 11 residues. The germline CDR1 and CDR2 sequences are SGHTA and FQGNSA. Trimming removed 6 bases at V and 3 bases at J, with 4 bases between. Regarding the study as a whole: Clones tied to disease were said to be significantly enriched in matched ankylosing spondylitis synovial fluid.

TCRdb analysed the 5' RACE reads with MiXCR anew, one entry per CDR3 protein. The sample comprises 150,000 or so distinct CDR3 sequences, roughly 31% of which are singletons, and around 6% rests with the top ten. The receptor was derived from a male donor with ankylosing spondylitis. V and J are TRBV7-2 and TRBJ2-3; D not resolved. Sequencing was carried out using synovial fluid, either unsorted or a sorted T cell fraction (not recorded which). The CDR3 coding sequence is TGTGCCAGCAGGGAGACAGATACGCAGTATTTT. Translation: CASRETDTQYF. Supplemented by reference TRBV7-2 and TRBJ2-3, the full variable domain reads GAGVSQSPSNKVTEKGKDVELRCDPISGHTALYWYRQSLGQGLEFLIYFQGNSAPDKSGLPSDRFSAERTGGSVSTLTIQRTQQEDSAVYLCASRETDTQYFGPGTRLTVL.